Below, 21 T cell receptor beta chains from the same sample are listed, as sequenced in a study of beta chain features in type 1 diabetes. cDNA synthesis used the whole RNA isolate, giving expressed TCRB sequences. Profiling relied on immunoSEQ multiplex PCR, and the TCRdb table lists in-frame clones only, not all of them. The repertoire holds around 290,000 clones, with 7% to 9% as singletons. The sample comprised central memory CD4+ T cells from blood. The origin of the receptors is a woman under 30 in good health.

The J gene is TRBJ2-7, the V gene TRBV5-1; D is perhaps TRBD1 (6 bases). The CDR3 is 14 amino acids. The V gene's germline CDR1 is SGHRS and CDR2 YFSETQ. Trimming stripped 1 base from V and 4 bases from J, with 12 bases between. Here the CDR3 DNA reads TGCGCCAGCAGCTTGACAGGGTCTGCGTACGAGCAGTACTTC. It yields the protein CASSLTGSAYEQYF.

This clone was observed a handful of times. The rearrangement uses TRBV5-4 and TRBJ2-6; D might be TRBD1 (5 bases). The CDR3 is 15 amino acids. Germline V gene data show CDR1 as SGHNT and CDR2 as YYREEE (reference sequence). V lost 4 bases and J lost 0, with 8 bases in between. The CDR3 nucleotides read TGTGCCAGCAGCAGACAGAGCTCTGGGGCCAACGTCCTGACTTTC. This gives the protein CASSRQSSGANVLTF. The full variable domain, in which reference TRBV5-4 and TRBJ2-6 provide the parts outside the CDR3, is ETGVTQSPTHLIKTRGQQVTLRCSSQSGHNTVSWYQQALGQGPQFIFQYYREEENGRGNFPPRFSGLQFPNYSSELNVNALELDDSALYLCASSRQSSGANVLTFGAGSRLTVL.

Here the CDR3 reads CASSFGGSEQYF. In DNA form, the CDR3 reads TGTGCCAGCAGTTTTGGGGGGTCCGAGCAGTACTTC. The J gene is TRBJ2-7, the V gene TRBV6-6, with D perhaps TRBD2 (6 bases). The germline CDR1 and CDR2 sequences are MNHNY and SVGAGI (reference sequence). The CDR3 is 12 residues long. The germline V and J ends were trimmed by 4 bases and 6 bases, with 10 bases remaining between them.

This clone occurred a few times. This sequence joins TRBV9 and TRBJ2-1; perhaps TRBD1 as D (5 bases). The V gene's germline CDR1 is SGDLS and CDR2 YYNGEE. This CDR3 contains 15 residues. V was cut by 3 bases and J by 4 bases, with 14 bases left in between. CDR3 amino acids: CASSAALDSYNEQFF. CDR3 coding DNA: TGTGCCAGCAGCGCCGCCTTAGACAGTTACAATGAGCAGTTCTTC.

This clone appeared a few times. This chain's CDR3 is CSVEGGVGTDTQYF. The CDR3, as DNA: TGCAGCGTTGAGGGAGGAGTGGGCACAGATACGCAGTATTTT. This rearrangement joins TRBV29-1 to TRBJ2-3; D possibly corresponds to TRBD2 (6 bases). Trimming removed 3 bases from V and 1 base from J, with 11 bases in between. CDR3 size: 14 residues. Per the germline V gene, CDR1 is SQVTM and CDR2 is ANQGSEA.

The sample holds many counts of this clone. The chain combines TRBV7-9 with TRBJ1-2; 9 bases line up with TRBD1. The CDR3 extends over 14 amino acids. CDR1 and CDR2 from the germline V gene are SEHNR and FQNEAQ (reference sequence). V lost 3 bases to trimming and J lost 6 bases; unmatched junction nucleotides: 5. The CDR3 DNA reads as TGTGCCAGCAGCTTGCACGGACAGGGGAATGGCTACACCTTC. It translates to CASSLHGQGNGYTF.

This clone was counted ten times or more. The chain has TRBV28 and TRBJ1-4; 9 bases are a match to TRBD1. Germline CDR1 and CDR2: MDHEN and SYDVKM. Trimming cost V 6 bases and J 8 bases; bases outside gene matches: 7. The CDR3 totals 14 residues. The CDR3 region has the DNA TGTGCCAGCAGCCGGACAGGGGCGGGAGAAAAACTGTTTTTT. As protein: CASSRTGAGEKLFF. The full variable domain, rest sourced from reference TRBV28 and TRBJ1-4, is DVKVTQSSRYLVKRTGEKVFLECVQDMDHENMFWYRQDPGLGLRLIYFSYDVKMKEKGDIPEGYSVSREKKERFSLILESASTNQTSMYLCASSRTGAGEKLFFGSGTQLSVL.

This clone was counted between two and nine times. This chain joins TRBV19 and TRBJ2-6, with D perhaps matching TRBD2 (6 bases). Trimming cost V 10 bases and J 0 bases, with 10 bases left between them. CDR3 length equals 14 residues. The germline CDR1 and CDR2 sequences are LNHDA and SQIVND (reference sequence). CDR3 sequence: CATGGVSGANVLTF. The CDR3 DNA reads as TGTGCCACCGGAGGGGTCTCTGGGGCCAACGTCCTGACTTTC.

The J gene is TRBJ2-5, the V gene TRBV5-4; perhaps TRBD2 as D (7 bases). Germline loops: CDR1 SGHNT, CDR2 YYREEE (reference sequence). The CDR3 runs 15 residues. V was cut by 5 bases and J by 3 bases, with 17 bases left in between. The CDR3 sequence: CASSLGGASEETQYF. The CDR3 nucleotides read TGTGCCAGCAGTCTGGGGGGGGCGTCGGAAGAGACCCAGTACTTC.

The table lists this clone with a few counts. This rearrangement joins TRBV15 to TRBJ1-1; maybe TRBD1 (6 bases). Germline CDR1 and CDR2: LNHNV and YYDKDF (reference sequence). The CDR3 totals 15 residues. V was pared by 5 bases and J by 3 bases, with 16 bases between. CDR3 DNA sequence: TGTGCCACCAGCTATCAGAGACAGGCGGACACTGAAGCTTTCTTT. Translation: CATSYQRQADTEAFF.

The table lists this clone with a few counts. The chain employs TRBV27 and TRBJ2-5; no definite D call. The CDR3 covers 16 residues. Trimming pared 5 bases from V and 5 bases from J, leaving 21 bases between. Germline V gives CDR1 MNHEY, CDR2 SMNVEV (reference sequence). The CDR3 protein is CASSPKSGSRGETQYF. CDR3 nucleotide sequence: TGTGCCAGCAGTCCCAAGTCAGGATCGCGTGGGGAGACCCAGTACTTC.

This clone appeared once. The chain joins TRBV7-9 to TRBJ1-5; D is unresolved. Trimming cost V 1 base and J 9 bases, with 16 bases left between them. The germline gives CDR1 SEHNR, CDR2 FQNEAQ (reference sequence). The CDR3 has 15 amino acids. CDR3 sequence: CASSLELAGSGPQHF. The CDR3 DNA sequence: TGTGCCAGCAGCTTAGAATTGGCAGGTAGTGGGCCCCAGCATTTT.

In the case of this clone: A much larger clone differs by one base, so this may be a read error. This chain connects TRBV11-3 to TRBJ2-1; D might be TRBD1 or TRBD2, each matching 5 bases. This CDR3 spans 15 amino acids. Between the trimmed V and J ends, which lost 1 base and 0 bases, there was a span of 7 bases. Germline assignment: CDR1 SGHNT and CDR2 YENEEA. The CDR3 loop is CASSLGGSSYNEQFF. The CDR3 DNA reads TGTGCCAGCAGCTTAGGGGGGAGCTCCTACAATGAGCAGTTCTTC.

This chain links TRBV18 with TRBJ2-7; D not certain. Germline V gene lookup returns CDR1 KGHSH and CDR2 LQKENI. This CDR3 is built from 13 residues. V lost 2 bases, J lost 3 bases, and 8 bases lay in between. CDR3 DNA sequence: TGTGCCAGCTCACCAAGGAGTAACTACGAGCAGTACTTC. It translates to CASSPRSNYEQYF.

This clone appeared a single time. J is TRBJ2-5 and V is TRBV30; unclear D gene. CDR3 length equals 12 residues. CDR1 is GTSNPN and CDR2 is SVGIG in the germline V gene (reference sequence). V shed 0 bases and J shed 9 bases, with 11 bases lying between them. CDR3 DNA sequence: TGTGCCTGGAGTGTAAAAGAAATAGCCCAGTACTTC. It is translated as CAWSVKEIAQYF. Drawing the rest from reference TRBV30 and TRBJ2-5, the complete variable domain is SQTIHQWPATLVQPVGSPLSLECTVEGTSNPNLYWYRQAAGRGLQLLFYSVGIGQISSEVPQNLSASRPQDRQFILSSKKLLLSDSGFYLCAWSVKEIAQYFGPGTRLLVL.

In this sample, this clone turned up a few times. The gene calls are TRBV14 and TRBJ1-4; D remains unclear. Per germline, CDR1 SGHDN and CDR2 FVKESK. V was pared by 4 bases and J by 7 bases, with 13 bases between. The CDR3 loop spans 14 amino acids. The CDR3 is CASSRSLVREKLFF. Written as DNA, the CDR3 is TGTGCCAGCAGCCGCTCGCTGGTTCGTGAAAAACTGTTTTTT.

This chain's CDR3 is CASSLPVLNEQFF. For the CDR3, the DNA is TGTGCCAGCAGTTTACCTGTCTTGAATGAGCAGTTCTTC. V and J are TRBV28 and TRBJ2-1; no clear D gene. The germline V and J ends were trimmed by 2 bases and 7 bases, with 9 bases remaining between them. Germline V gene lookup returns CDR1 MDHEN and CDR2 SYDVKM. CDR3 length equals 13 residues.

The gene calls are TRBV7-2 and TRBJ1-2; TRBD1 aligns across 9 bases. Trimming took 4 bases from V and 6 from J; bases not matched to a gene: 6. CDR1 and CDR2 from the germline V gene are SGHTA and FQGNSA. The CDR3 contains 14 residues. CDR3 region: CASSSRTGVNGYTF. CDR3 DNA: TGTGCCAGCAGCTCCCGGACAGGGGTAAATGGCTACACCTTC.

The V call is TRBV7-3, the J call TRBJ2-2; D might be TRBD2 (6 bases). The CDR3 has 15 amino acids. Germline values: CDR1 SGHTA, CDR2 FQGTGA. Trimming cost V 3 bases and J 4 bases, with 12 bases left between them. The chain's CDR3 is CASSFLTSFTGELFF. The CDR3 nucleotides read TGTGCCAGCAGCTTCCTGACTAGTTTCACCGGGGAGCTGTTTTTT.

The V call is TRBV28, the J call TRBJ2-1, with D tentatively TRBD1 (6 bases). Germline-derived CDR1 and CDR2 are MDHEN and SYDVKM. Trimming removed 6 bases from V and 2 bases from J, with 14 bases in between. This CDR3 is 15 amino acids long. This CDR3 is CASSRGDGPYNEQFF. As DNA, the CDR3 is TGTGCCAGCAGCAGGGGCGACGGCCCCTACAATGAGCAGTTCTTC.

In its sample, this clone was seen a few times. V usage is TRBV7-6 and J usage is TRBJ1-2; 8 nucleotides agree with TRBD1. Germline CDR1 and CDR2: SGHVS and FNYEAQ. Germline trimming cut 6 bases from V and 4 bases from J; bases unmatched to any gene: 13. CDR3 length equals 16 residues. The CDR3 DNA sequence: TGTGCCAGCAGTCCAGAAAACGGACAGGGCCCCTATGGCTACACCTTC. Amino acid sequence: CASSPENGQGPYGYTF.